A selection of T cell receptor beta chains follows, all from one sample in a study of shared clonotypes between healthy human individuals. The assay was immunoSEQ multiplex PCR, and TCRdb's table has in-frame clones only and misses some. The table includes around 600,000 clones, roughly 97% detected once. The specimen was naive CD4+ T cells sorted from blood. The receptors stem from a young woman in good health. The CDR3 runs from the conserved cysteine through the conserved F or W. The D gene is left open where the match is weak. Expanded clones get a size class; other rows say once, few or many, or leave the size out.

j_call: TRBJ1-5
d_call: -
clone_size: -
v_call: TRBV16
cdr3_nt: TGTGCCAGCAGCCAATCTGGGGTAAGTCAGCCCCAGCATTTT
cdr3_aa: CASSQSGVSQPQHF

j_call: TRBJ1-5
d_call: -
clone_size: -
v_call: TRBV28
cdr3_nt: TGTGCCAGCAGGACTCCGGGGGGCAGTCAGCCCCAGCATTTT
cdr3_aa: CASRTPGGSQPQHF

j_call: TRBJ1-5
d_call: -
clone_size: once
v_call: TRBV28
cdr3_nt: TGTGCCAGCAGTTTACGGGAACAGGGTTGGTATCAGCCCCAGCATTTT
cdr3_aa: CASSLREQGWYQPQHF

j_call: TRBJ2-1
d_call: -
clone_size: -
v_call: TRBV7-2
cdr3_nt: TGTGCCAGCAGCCAAAGGGGGGCGAGAGCCTCCTACAATGAGCAGTTCTTC
cdr3_aa: CASSQRGARASYNEQFF

j_call: TRBJ1-5
d_call: TRBD1
clone_size: -
v_call: TRBV10-3
cdr3_nt: TGTGCCATCAGCTCCGGGACAGGGCAGCCCCAGCATTTT
cdr3_aa: CAISSGTGQPQHF

j_call: TRBJ2-5
d_call: TRBD2
clone_size: -
v_call: TRBV28
cdr3_nt: TGTGCCAGCAGCCTCGGCCGACTAGCGGGAGGAACGGGAGAGACCCAGTACTTC
cdr3_aa: CASSLGRLAGGTGETQYF

j_call: TRBJ2-7
d_call: -
clone_size: once
v_call: TRBV5-1
cdr3_nt: TGCGCCAGCAGCCCCACGGGCCAGGGTACTGGCGAGCAGTACTTC
cdr3_aa: CASSPTGQGTGEQYF

j_call: TRBJ1-2
d_call: -
clone_size: -
v_call: TRBV10-3
cdr3_nt: TGTGCCATCAGTTTTGGCCAGGGTGGTGGCTATGGCTACACCTTC
cdr3_aa: CAISFGQGGGYGYTF

j_call: TRBJ1-5
d_call: -
clone_size: -
v_call: TRBV21-1
cdr3_nt: TGTGCCAGCATCGGGCGCAAAATCTGCTTACCGAGGACTGGATATAGCAATCAGCCCCAGCATTTT
cdr3_aa: CASIGRKICLPRTGYSNQPQHF

j_call: TRBJ2-7
d_call: TRBD1
clone_size: -
v_call: TRBV19
cdr3_nt: TGTGCCAGTAGTACGCCGGGACAGGCAACCTACGAGCAGTACTTC
cdr3_aa: CASSTPGQATYEQYF

j_call: TRBJ2-5
d_call: -
clone_size: -
v_call: TRBV9
cdr3_nt: TGTGCCAGCAGCTCCCAGGTGGGCCCCGGGGGGACCCAGTACTTC
cdr3_aa: CASSSQVGPGGTQYF

j_call: TRBJ1-6
d_call: TRBD1
clone_size: -
v_call: TRBV15
cdr3_nt: TGTGCCACCAGCAGCCCAAAGCGGACAGGACGTGGATCACCCCTCCACTTT
cdr3_aa: CATSSPKRTGRGSPLHF

j_call: TRBJ2-1
d_call: -
clone_size: -
v_call: TRBV29-1
cdr3_nt: TGCAGCGTTGAAGTCGGGACGTCTAGCTCCTACAATGAGCAGTTCTTC
cdr3_aa: CSVEVGTSSSYNEQFF

j_call: TRBJ2-6
d_call: TRBD2
clone_size: -
v_call: TRBV5-1
cdr3_nt: TGCGCCAGCAGCCGTTTAGCGGGATATGGGGCCAACGTCCTGACTTTC
cdr3_aa: CASSRLAGYGANVLTF

j_call: TRBJ2-7
d_call: TRBD2
clone_size: once
v_call: TRBV7-9
cdr3_nt: TGTGCCAGCAGCTTAACTAGCGGTACCTACGAGCAGTACTTC
cdr3_aa: CASSLTSGTYEQYF

j_call: TRBJ2-3
d_call: -
clone_size: -
v_call: TRBV11-2
cdr3_nt: TGTGCCAGCAGCTCCGTCCCAGATACGCAGTATTTT
cdr3_aa: CASSSVPDTQYF

j_call: TRBJ2-7
d_call: TRBD2
clone_size: -
v_call: TRBV4-1
cdr3_nt: TGCGCCAGCAGCCAAGGTTTAGCGGGAGGGGGCTCCTACGAGCAGTACTTC
cdr3_aa: CASSQGLAGGGSYEQYF

j_call: TRBJ1-1
d_call: -
clone_size: -
v_call: TRBV11-2
cdr3_nt: TGTGCCAGCAGCCACGGGGCAGGGACTGAAGCTTTCTTT
cdr3_aa: CASSHGAGTEAFF

j_call: TRBJ2-7
d_call: -
clone_size: -
v_call: TRBV18
cdr3_nt: TGTGCCAGCTCTGATAGGCAGGGTAGGGACGAGCAGTACTTC
cdr3_aa: CASSDRQGRDEQYF

j_call: TRBJ1-3
d_call: -
clone_size: -
v_call: TRBV2
cdr3_nt: TGTGCCAGCAGTGAAGCCTCGGCCACCATATATTTT
cdr3_aa: CASSEASATIYF

j_call: TRBJ2-7
d_call: TRBD1
clone_size: -
v_call: TRBV6-6
cdr3_nt: TGTGCCAGCAGTTACCCAACGGACAGGGGGAACGAGCAGTACTTC
cdr3_aa: CASSYPTDRGNEQYF

j_call: TRBJ2-1
d_call: TRBD2
clone_size: -
v_call: TRBV28
cdr3_nt: TGTGCCAGCTCTAGCGGGAGGGCCGCGTGGAGGTATGAGCAGTTCTTC
cdr3_aa: CASSSGRAAWRYEQFF

j_call: TRBJ2-1
d_call: -
clone_size: -
v_call: TRBV2
cdr3_nt: TGTGCCAGCGCGGCTAGCGAGTACAATGAGCAGTTCTTC
cdr3_aa: CASAASEYNEQFF

j_call: TRBJ1-1
d_call: -
clone_size: -
v_call: TRBV18
cdr3_nt: TGTGCCAGCTCACCGAGTCGGGGATTGAACACTGAAGCTTTCTTT
cdr3_aa: CASSPSRGLNTEAFF

j_call: TRBJ2-2
d_call: TRBD2
clone_size: -
v_call: TRBV7-9
cdr3_nt: TGTGCCAGCAGCTTCTGGAGGGGGACTAGCGGGAGGAACACCGGGGAGCTGTTTTTT
cdr3_aa: CASSFWRGTSGRNTGELFF

j_call: TRBJ2-5
d_call: -
clone_size: -
v_call: TRBV5-1
cdr3_nt: TGCGCCAGCACGGGGACCCTAACGAGGGAGACCCAGTACTTC
cdr3_aa: CASTGTLTRETQYF

j_call: TRBJ2-1
d_call: -
clone_size: -
v_call: TRBV5-1
cdr3_nt: TGCGCCAGCAGCTTACTGGGGCTTAGTTACAATGAGCAGTTCTTC
cdr3_aa: CASSLLGLSYNEQFF

j_call: TRBJ2-3
d_call: TRBD2
clone_size: -
v_call: TRBV29-1
cdr3_nt: TGCAGCGTTGAAGATAGCGGGAGGGCAACAGATACGCAGTATTTT
cdr3_aa: CSVEDSGRATDTQYF

j_call: TRBJ2-3
d_call: -
clone_size: -
v_call: TRBV5-1
cdr3_nt: TGCGCCAGCCGACACTGGACTAGCACAGATACGCAGTATTTT
cdr3_aa: CASRHWTSTDTQYF

j_call: TRBJ1-4
d_call: -
clone_size: -
v_call: TRBV29-1
cdr3_nt: TGCAGCGCTGGGACGGCCAATGAAAAACTGTTTTTT
cdr3_aa: CSAGTANEKLFF

j_call: TRBJ1-5
d_call: -
clone_size: -
v_call: TRBV2
cdr3_nt: TGTGCCAGTAACACCGGGACGATCAATCAGCCCCAGCATTTT
cdr3_aa: CASNTGTINQPQHF

j_call: TRBJ1-4
d_call: -
clone_size: -
v_call: TRBV5-4
cdr3_nt: TGTGCCAGCAGCTTGGGCGGGGTCACAAGGGGTGAAAAACTGTTTTTT
cdr3_aa: CASSLGGVTRGEKLFF

j_call: TRBJ2-7
d_call: TRBD2
clone_size: -
v_call: TRBV7-8
cdr3_nt: TGTGCCAGCAGCCCCGGGCGGGGGTTGAACTACGAGCAGTACTTC
cdr3_aa: CASSPGRGLNYEQYF

j_call: TRBJ1-3
d_call: TRBD1
clone_size: once
v_call: TRBV28
cdr3_nt: TGTGCCAGCAGGGGGAGGACAGGGGAAGCTGGAAACACCATATATTTT
cdr3_aa: CASRGRTGEAGNTIYF

j_call: TRBJ1-1
d_call: TRBD1
clone_size: -
v_call: TRBV14
cdr3_nt: TGTGCCAGCAACCAAGTTTTGGGACAGGGGAACACTGAAGCTTTCTTT
cdr3_aa: CASNQVLGQGNTEAFF

j_call: TRBJ1-1
d_call: -
clone_size: -
v_call: TRBV28
cdr3_nt: TGTGCCAGCACCGGGAATTGGGTGAACACTGAAGCTTTCTTT
cdr3_aa: CASTGNWVNTEAFF

j_call: TRBJ2-1
d_call: -
clone_size: -
v_call: TRBV10-3
cdr3_nt: TGTGCCATCAGTGACCTGACTAGAGGAATCAATGAGCAGTTCTTC
cdr3_aa: CAISDLTRGINEQFF

j_call: TRBJ2-3
d_call: -
clone_size: -
v_call: TRBV6-6
cdr3_nt: TGTGCCAGCAGCAGACAACAGAAGGCCACAGATACGCAGTATTTT
cdr3_aa: CASSRQQKATDTQYF

j_call: TRBJ1-5
d_call: -
clone_size: -
v_call: TRBV6-5
cdr3_nt: TGTGCCAGCAGTTACGGAACCAATCAGCCCCAGCATTTT
cdr3_aa: CASSYGTNQPQHF

j_call: TRBJ1-5
d_call: -
clone_size: -
v_call: TRBV18
cdr3_nt: TGTGCCAGCTCGTCGGCCGAGAGTCAGCCCCAGCATTTT
cdr3_aa: CASSSAESQPQHF

j_call: TRBJ2-7
d_call: TRBD1
clone_size: -
v_call: TRBV19
cdr3_nt: TGTGCCAGTAGTGGGTCGGGGGCAGGGGGCCCCTACGAGCAGTACTTC
cdr3_aa: CASSGSGAGGPYEQYF

j_call: TRBJ1-5
d_call: -
clone_size: -
v_call: TRBV27
cdr3_nt: TGTGCCAGCGCCGCAGTCGGGGGGAGCAATCAGCCCCAGCATTTT
cdr3_aa: CASAAVGGSNQPQHF

j_call: TRBJ2-1
d_call: TRBD1
clone_size: -
v_call: TRBV28
cdr3_nt: TGTGCCAGCAGTACCCCGGGACAGGGGAATTACAATGAGCAGTTCTTC
cdr3_aa: CASSTPGQGNYNEQFF

j_call: TRBJ2-7
d_call: -
clone_size: -
v_call: TRBV7-8
cdr3_nt: TGTGCCAGCAGCGATCCCGGGGGCGACTCCTACGAGCAGTACTTC
cdr3_aa: CASSDPGGDSYEQYF

j_call: TRBJ1-2
d_call: -
clone_size: -
v_call: TRBV28
cdr3_nt: TGTGCCAGCAACTTCCCGGGATCCGAACAGAGGGGCTACACCTTC
cdr3_aa: CASNFPGSEQRGYTF

j_call: TRBJ2-1
d_call: -
clone_size: -
v_call: TRBV19
cdr3_nt: TGTGCCAGTAGTCGTCGACAGGGGAGGGATGAGCAGTTCTTC
cdr3_aa: CASSRRQGRDEQFF

j_call: TRBJ2-2
d_call: -
clone_size: once
v_call: TRBV5-1
cdr3_nt: TGCGCCAGCAGCTTGGAGGCAGGGGAGCTGTTTTTT
cdr3_aa: CASSLEAGELFF

j_call: TRBJ2-7
d_call: -
clone_size: -
v_call: TRBV28
cdr3_nt: TGTGCCACCGAAAAAGACTCCTACGAGCAGTACTTC
cdr3_aa: CATEKDSYEQYF

j_call: TRBJ1-1
d_call: TRBD1
clone_size: once
v_call: TRBV5-6
cdr3_nt: TGTGCCAGCAGCTTACGGCGACAGGGAGTCCGCGGAAACACTGAAGCTTTCTTT
cdr3_aa: CASSLRRQGVRGNTEAFF